This T cell receptor (beta chain) came from a study of OX40 agonist ivuxolimab in advanced cancers. Study overall: The study gave patients intravenous ivuxolimab at 0.01 to 10 mg/kg every 2 weeks. Dose-escalation subjects each had hepatocellular carcinoma, melanoma, renal cell or head and neck cancer.

Sequencing used immunoSEQ multiplex PCR; TCRdb keeps in-frame clones, though not all of them. The sample consists of 65,000 to 70,000 clones, 70% to 85% of them appearing once. In germline, CDR1 is SGHNT, CDR2 YENEEA. This CDR3 has 16 amino acids. V lost 6 bases to trimming and J lost 2 bases; unmatched junction nucleotides: 11. The chain carries TRBV11-3 and TRBJ2-3, with TRBD2 matching over 7 bases. Source: CD4+ or CD8+ T cells sorted from blood, taken in a trial of the OX40 agonist ivuxolimab. The receptor was derived from an adult with an advanced solid tumor such as melanoma, head and neck, liver or kidney cancer. DNA for the CDR3: TGTGCCAGCAGGGACCCCCGGGAGGAACACACAGATACGCAGTATTTT. This translates into CASRDPREEHTDTQYF.